The rows below give T cell receptor beta chains drawn from one sample of a study of OX40 agonist ivuxolimab in advanced cancers. Profiled with immunoSEQ multiplex PCR; TCRdb holds only in-frame clones, not every one. The table shows 100,000 or so clones, with over 75% occurring only once. The input for sequencing was CD4+ or CD8+ T cells sorted from blood, taken in a trial of the OX40 agonist ivuxolimab. Receptors were obtained from an adult with an advanced solid tumor such as melanoma, head and neck, liver or kidney cancer. Each CDR3 is given with its conserved first and last residue. The D gene is left open where the match is weak.

j_call,d_call,v_call,cdr3_aa
TRBJ2-2,.,TRBV5-1,CASSFGGNTGELFF
TRBJ2-2,.,TRBV5-3,CARSFNNTGELFF
TRBJ2-7,TRBD2,TRBV5-1,CASSLGTSGSNHEQYF
TRBJ2-7,.,TRBV28,CASRGTGVSSYEQYF
TRBJ1-4,.,TRBV21-1,CAGGRCEKLFF
TRBJ2-5,TRBD2,TRBV18,CASSPTSPGETQYF
TRBJ2-6,TRBD2,TRBV11-3,CAWGMAGGFNSGANVLTF
TRBJ2-5,.,TRBV19,CASSTGRAGAQETQYF
TRBJ1-1,.,TRBV6-5,CASSLWQENTEAFF
TRBJ2-6,.,TRBV6-6,CASTHQSQAGANVLTF
TRBJ2-5,TRBD1,TRBV12-5,CASGLDGSTGARETQYF
TRBJ2-7,.,TRBV7-3,CASSLGRGYEQYF
TRBJ2-1,TRBD2,TRBV28,CASSPGPSGIDEQFF
TRBJ2-1,.,TRBV7-2,CASSPGPINEQFF
TRBJ2-3,TRBD2,TRBV6-6,CASALAGMGNTQYF
TRBJ2-2,TRBD2,TRBV7-3,CASSLAPSGRETGELFF
TRBJ2-3,.,TRBV29-1,CSSTRGYGRGTDTQYF
TRBJ2-2,.,TRBV28,CASRPGGGGELFF